These T cell receptor beta chains were read from a single sample in a study of cytomegalovirus exposure and HLA in healthy donors. Only in-frame clones appear in the TCRdb table, and some are missing; sequencing was by immunoSEQ multiplex PCR. The data contain roughly 190,000 clones, about 59% of them singletons. Sequencing used PBMCs. These receptors all stem from a middle-aged man in good health and CMV-seronegative. CDR3s include the opening cysteine and the closing phenylalanine or tryptophan.

V: TRBV5-1
J: TRBJ2-6
CDR3: CASSLASGANVLTF

V: TRBV5-1
J: TRBJ1-1
CDR3: CASSPRGAGDNTEAFF

V: TRBV23-1
J: TRBJ1-5
CDR3: CASSQCGPCSNQPQHF

V: TRBV7-2
J: TRBJ1-1
CDR3: CASSPQSGDTEAFF

V: TRBV2
J: TRBJ2-2
CDR3: CAARPTRNTGELFF

V: TRBV7-2
J: TRBJ1-5
CDR3: CASSLIGGNSNQPQHF

V: TRBV13
J: TRBJ2-4
CDR3: CASSRGVTLAKNIQYF

V: TRBV7-8
J: TRBJ2-7
CDR3: CASSLERGGGFYEQYF

V: TRBV6-1
J: TRBJ2-7
CDR3: CASRETAFYEQYF

V: TRBV4-3
J: TRBJ1-5
CDR3: CASSQDWANGQPQHF

V: TRBV27
J: TRBJ1-3
CDR3: CASSRGAGNTIYF

V: TRBV10-2
J: TRBJ2-1
CDR3: CASSEAGGSYNEQFF

V: TRBV2
J: TRBJ2-2
CDR3: CASSEAKQKPGELFF

V: TRBV2
J: TRBJ2-5
CDR3: CASSGRSAGVETQYF

V: TRBV6-5
J: TRBJ2-5
CDR3: CASRVAGIQETQYF

V: TRBV7-3
J: TRBJ2-1
CDR3: CASSSSTGNEQFF

V: TRBV6-5
J: TRBJ1-3
CDR3: CASSRRDGNTIYF

V: TRBV5-1
J: TRBJ2-7
CDR3: CASRRRGLEETYEQYF

V: TRBV18
J: TRBJ2-3
CDR3: CASSPIAGGGDTQYF

V: TRBV27
J: TRBJ1-2
CDR3: CASSFTQGVGYGYTF

V: TRBV6-1
J: TRBJ1-5
CDR3: CASSNGQGNQPQHF

V: TRBV7-6
J: TRBJ2-5
CDR3: CASSLYGSEAQYF

V: TRBV5-4
J: TRBJ2-2
CDR3: CASSVPGTGKSGELFF

V: TRBV29-1
J: TRBJ1-1
CDR3: CSVTTGWNTEAFF

V: TRBV6-4
J: TRBJ2-4
CDR3: CASSPGTGGNIQYF

V: TRBV6-5
J: TRBJ1-2
CDR3: CASSYPGGGGGYTF

V: TRBV2
J: TRBJ2-5
CDR3: CASGWDRGDRYF

V: TRBV4-1
J: TRBJ1-3
CDR3: CASSQVGQRHSGNTIYF

V: TRBV4-3
J: TRBJ2-1
CDR3: CASSQDWTDSYNEQFF

V: TRBV6-7
J: TRBJ2-5
CDR3: CASGQGLTSQYF

V: TRBV10-3
J: TRBJ2-7
CDR3: CAIGGETSGYEQYF

V: TRBV28
J: TRBJ1-3
CDR3: CASSFAGFGNTIYF

V: TRBV5-4
J: TRBJ2-7
CDR3: CASSLRTGKDYEQYF

V: TRBV25-1
J: TRBJ1-2
CDR3: CASSERGSYGYTF

V: TRBV7-9
J: TRBJ2-1
CDR3: CSSSFSSGGSAEQFF

V: TRBV7-9
J: TRBJ2-7
CDR3: CASSRRDFAYEQYF

V: TRBV7-2
J: TRBJ2-1
CDR3: CASSSRGGAYNEQFF

V: TRBV2
J: TRBJ2-3
CDR3: CASSGVAGVTDTQYF

V: TRBV6-6
J: TRBJ2-6
CDR3: CASSYSQSVLTF

V: TRBV6-1
J: TRBJ2-7
CDR3: CASSETLYEQYF

V: TRBV4-1
J: TRBJ2-3
CDR3: CASKIAGTGDTQYF

V: TRBV5-1
J: TRBJ2-7
CDR3: CASSRGEAYEQYF

V: TRBV18
J: TRBJ1-3
CDR3: CASSPPGTDSGNTIYF

V: TRBV10-3
J: TRBJ2-1
CDR3: CAITSDRGGNEQFF

V: TRBV5-8
J: TRBJ2-6
CDR3: CASSSTGTGYSGANVLTF

V: TRBV19
J: TRBJ2-3
CDR3: CASSIAQGCPDTQYF

V: TRBV19
J: TRBJ1-2
CDR3: CASTSPDSRRGYTF

V: TRBV7-9
J: TRBJ2-5
CDR3: CASSLETLQETQYF

V: TRBV30
J: -
CDR3: CAYRDRGPEQYF

V: TRBV2
J: TRBJ2-5
CDR3: CASSEGGSGGLQETQYF

V: TRBV6-5
J: TRBJ2-7
CDR3: CASRGTTLAEQYF

V: TRBV6-6
J: TRBJ2-2
CDR3: CASRSANTGELFF

V: TRBV29-1
J: TRBJ1-5
CDR3: CSVPGTGNQPQHF

V: TRBV7-2
J: TRBJ1-4
CDR3: CASSYGPGGREKLFF

V: TRBV7-3
J: TRBJ1-3
CDR3: CASSESPPGVSGNTIYF